The entry that follows covers one T cell receptor beta chain sequence. The CDR3 extends over 15 amino acids. With 5 bases clipped from V and 5 bases from J, the junction kept 6 bases outside the gene matches. Germline V gives CDR1 LNHDA, CDR2 SQIVND (reference sequence). The PCR was carried out with 60 Vbeta primers and 13 Jbeta primers. Repertoires were generated with immunoSEQ multiplex PCR, while TCRdb's copy carries only in-frame clones and drops some. The sample shows about 190,000 clones, around 85% of them seen only once. The sample comes from a study of cytomegalovirus exposure and HLA in healthy donors. Study as a whole: Assignment to the Caucasian-associated ancestry cluster applied to roughly 80% of the roughly 420 genotyped donors.

In nominal health when sampled, donors likely had unrecorded immune exposures nonetheless. The sequenced material came from PBMCs. This sequence was found in a man younger than 35 in good health and CMV-seronegative. This chain links TRBV19 with TRBJ1-4; 9 bases are shared with TRBD1. The CDR3 here is CASSLLGTGNEKLFF. CDR3 nucleotides: TGTGCCAGTAGTCTCCTCGGGACAGGGAATGAAAAACTGTTTTTT.